This TCR beta chain was captured in a study of T cell clusters in autoimmune cytopenias. Study context: Healthy control donors averaged 56 years of age, with a median of around 60 years.

Regarding this clonotype: As yet, its antigen is unknown.

TRB rearrangements were amplified by touch-down multiplex PCR with mixed TRB-A/B primers. TCRdb reworked the multiplex PCR reads into one entry per CDR3 protein, no DNA. The sample table includes around 6,600 distinct CDR3 sequences. Study results and limitations: A dominant lymphoma-associated repertoire apparently masked the cluster-lack signature in secondary cytopenia versus chronic lymphocytic leukemia.

Germline V gene lookup returns CDR1 DFQATT and CDR2 SNEGSKA (reference sequence). CDR3 length: 13 amino acids. TRB was amplified from around 250 ng of peripheral blood genomic DNA per sample. These data were also reused for a study on T cell repertoires in aging, cancer and after chemotherapy. That paper notes: About 9 million TCR reads were in the whole dataset. Rebound thymic output was suggested by rising median generation probability during chemotherapy in each cancer cohort.

This sequence was found in a human donor in good health. This chain joins TRBV20-1 and TRBJ2-3; checking the TCRdb D call of TRBD1 is not possible without DNA. The specimen sequenced was peripheral blood. The CDR3: CSAPGSGTDTQYF.